The subject of this entry is one TCR beta chain. No antigen is known for it. This sample stems from a study of cytomegalovirus exposure and HLA in healthy donors. On the study more broadly: Of 350 to 400 genotyped donors, roughly 81% grouped in the Caucasian-associated ancestry cluster. Overall study findings and caveats: The classifier reportedly diagnosed cytomegalovirus status with high specificity and sensitivity. In a later analysis, TCR association rates varied by HLA locus: DRB1 most, HLA-C fewest. Information on immune exposure was restricted to one variable (CMV serostatus).

Vbeta (60) and Jbeta (13) primers were used in the PCR. This table comes from immunoSEQ multiplex PCR, and its TCRdb copy is limited to in-frame clones, with some not included. The sample has about 89,000 clones, 65% to 75% seen once. The CDR3 covers 13 residues. The germline V and J ends were trimmed by 3 bases and 6 bases, with 13 bases remaining between them. Germline-derived CDR1 and CDR2 are SGHKS and YYEKEE (reference sequence). The receptor comes from a man in his thirties or forties in good health and CMV-seronegative. Sequencing was carried out using PBMCs. The chain is built from TRBV5-5 and TRBJ2-7; D is unresolved. CDR3 sequence reads: CASSSTGSLEQYF. The CDR3 DNA reads TGTGCCAGCAGCTCTACGGGTAGTCTCGAGCAGTACTTC.